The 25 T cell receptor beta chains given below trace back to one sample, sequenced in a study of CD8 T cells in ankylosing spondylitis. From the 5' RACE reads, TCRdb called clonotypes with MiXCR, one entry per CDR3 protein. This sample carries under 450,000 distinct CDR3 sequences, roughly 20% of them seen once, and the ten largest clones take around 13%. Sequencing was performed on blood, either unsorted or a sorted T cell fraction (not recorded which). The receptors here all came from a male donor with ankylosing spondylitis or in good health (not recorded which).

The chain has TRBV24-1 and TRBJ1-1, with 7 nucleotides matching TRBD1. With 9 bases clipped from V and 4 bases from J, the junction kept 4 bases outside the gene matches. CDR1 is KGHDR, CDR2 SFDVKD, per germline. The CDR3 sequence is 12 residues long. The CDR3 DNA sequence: TGTGCCACCGGACGGGACAGCACTGAAGCTTTCTTT. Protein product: CATGRDSTEAFF.

Written as DNA, the CDR3 is TGTGCCAGCAGTTCGACAGGGGGCTACGAGCAGTACTTC. Residues: CASSSTGGYEQYF. The chain couples TRBV12-3 or TRBV12-4 to TRBJ2-7; TRBD1 aligns across 9 bases. V dropped 4 bases and J dropped 3; count of bases not matched to a gene: 1. This CDR3 has 13 residues.

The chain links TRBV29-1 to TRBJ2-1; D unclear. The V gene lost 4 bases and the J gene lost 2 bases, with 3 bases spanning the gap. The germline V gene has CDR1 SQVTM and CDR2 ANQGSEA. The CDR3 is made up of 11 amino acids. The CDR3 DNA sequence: TGCAGCGTTGTCCCCTACAATGAGCAGTTCTTC. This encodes CSVVPYNEQFF.

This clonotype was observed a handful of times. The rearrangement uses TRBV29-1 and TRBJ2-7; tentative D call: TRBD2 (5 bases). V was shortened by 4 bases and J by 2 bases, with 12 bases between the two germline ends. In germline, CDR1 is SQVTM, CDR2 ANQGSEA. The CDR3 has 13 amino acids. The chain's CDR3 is CSVAGGSAYEQYF. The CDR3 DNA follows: TGCAGCGTTGCTGGAGGTTCAGCCTACGAGCAGTACTTC.

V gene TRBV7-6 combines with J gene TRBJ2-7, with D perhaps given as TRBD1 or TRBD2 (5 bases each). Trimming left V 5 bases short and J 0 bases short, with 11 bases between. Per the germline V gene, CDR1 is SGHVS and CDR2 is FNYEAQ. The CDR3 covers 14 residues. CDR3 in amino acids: CASSQGVSSYEQYF. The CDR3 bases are TGTGCCAGCAGCCAGGGAGTCAGCTCCTACGAGCAGTACTTC. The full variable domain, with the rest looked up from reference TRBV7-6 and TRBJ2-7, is GAGVSQSPRYKVTKRGQDVALRCDPISGHVSLYWYRQALGQGPEFLTYFNYEAQQDKSGLPNDRFSAERPEGSISTLTIQRTEQRDSAMYRCASSQGVSSYEQYFGPGTRLTVT.

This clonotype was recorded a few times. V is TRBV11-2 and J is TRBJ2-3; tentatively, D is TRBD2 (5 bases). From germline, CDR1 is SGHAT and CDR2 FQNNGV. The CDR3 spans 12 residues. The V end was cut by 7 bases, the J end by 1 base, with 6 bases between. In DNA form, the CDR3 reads TGTGCCAGCAACGGGGGCACAGATACGCAGTATTTT. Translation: CASNGGTDTQYF.

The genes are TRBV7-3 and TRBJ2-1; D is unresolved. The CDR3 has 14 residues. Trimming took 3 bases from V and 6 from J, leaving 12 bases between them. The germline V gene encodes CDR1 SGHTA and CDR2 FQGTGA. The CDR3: CASSLAGSTNEQFF. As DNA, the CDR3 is TGTGCCAGCAGCTTGGCCGGGTCCACCAATGAGCAGTTCTTC.

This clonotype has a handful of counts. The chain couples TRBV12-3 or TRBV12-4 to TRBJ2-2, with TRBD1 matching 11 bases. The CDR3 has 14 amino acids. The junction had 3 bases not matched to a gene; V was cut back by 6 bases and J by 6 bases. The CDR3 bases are TGTGCCAGCAGAACGGGACAGGGGGCCGGGGAGCTGTTTTTT. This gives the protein CASRTGQGAGELFF.

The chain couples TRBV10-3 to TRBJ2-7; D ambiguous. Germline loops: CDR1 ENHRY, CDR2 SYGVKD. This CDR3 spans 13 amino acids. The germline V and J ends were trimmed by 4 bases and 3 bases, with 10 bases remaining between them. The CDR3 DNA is TGTGCCATCAGTGCTCCTGCCGGCTACGAGCAGTACTTC. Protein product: CAISAPAGYEQYF.

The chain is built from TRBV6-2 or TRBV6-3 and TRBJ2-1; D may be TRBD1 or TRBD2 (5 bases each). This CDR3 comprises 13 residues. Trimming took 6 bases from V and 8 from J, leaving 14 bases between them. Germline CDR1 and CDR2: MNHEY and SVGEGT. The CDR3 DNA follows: TGTGCCAGCAGGACCCGGGGCTGGGATGAGCAGTTCTTC. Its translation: CASRTRGWDEQFF.

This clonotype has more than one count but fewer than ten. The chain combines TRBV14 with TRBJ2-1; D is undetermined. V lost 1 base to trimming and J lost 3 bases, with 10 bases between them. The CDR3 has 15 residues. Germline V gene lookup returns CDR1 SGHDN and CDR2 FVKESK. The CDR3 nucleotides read TGTGCCAGCAGCCAAGTAGAGACCAACTACAATGAGCAGTTCTTC. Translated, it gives CASSQVETNYNEQFF.

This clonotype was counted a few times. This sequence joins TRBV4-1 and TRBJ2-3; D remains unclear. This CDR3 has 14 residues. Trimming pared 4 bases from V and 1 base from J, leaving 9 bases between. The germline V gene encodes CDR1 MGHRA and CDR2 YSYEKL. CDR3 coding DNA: TGCGCCAGCAGCCTTGCCATTGGCACAGATACGCAGTATTTT. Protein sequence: CASSLAIGTDTQYF.

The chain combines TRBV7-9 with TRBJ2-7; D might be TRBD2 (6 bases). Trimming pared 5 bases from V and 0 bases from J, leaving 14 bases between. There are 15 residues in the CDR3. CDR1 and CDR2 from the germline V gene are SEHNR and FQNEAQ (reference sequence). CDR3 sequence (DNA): TGTGCCAGCAGCAAGAGCGGGCGGACCTCCTACGAGCAGTACTTC. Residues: CASSKSGRTSYEQYF.

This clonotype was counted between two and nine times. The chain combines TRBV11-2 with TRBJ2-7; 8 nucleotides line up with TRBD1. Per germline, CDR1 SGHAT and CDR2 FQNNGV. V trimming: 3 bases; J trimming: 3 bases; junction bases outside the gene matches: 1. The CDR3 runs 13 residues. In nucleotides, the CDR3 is TGTGCCAGCAGCTTGACAGGGGACTACGAGCAGTACTTC. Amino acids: CASSLTGDYEQYF.

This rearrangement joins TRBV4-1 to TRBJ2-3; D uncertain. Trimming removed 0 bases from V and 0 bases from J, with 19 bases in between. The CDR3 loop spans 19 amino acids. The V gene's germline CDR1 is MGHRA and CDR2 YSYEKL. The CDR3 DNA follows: TGCGCCAGCAGCCAAGAGGGTATAGCCTCTGTTTATAGCACAGATACGCAGTATTTT. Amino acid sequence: CASSQEGIASVYSTDTQYF.

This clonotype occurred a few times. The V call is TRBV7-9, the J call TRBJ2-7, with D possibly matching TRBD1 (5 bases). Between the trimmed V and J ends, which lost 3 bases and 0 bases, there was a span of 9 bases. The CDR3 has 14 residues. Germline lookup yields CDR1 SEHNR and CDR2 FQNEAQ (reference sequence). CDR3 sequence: CASSLTENSYEQYF. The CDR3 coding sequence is TGTGCCAGCAGCTTGACAGAAAACTCCTACGAGCAGTACTTC.

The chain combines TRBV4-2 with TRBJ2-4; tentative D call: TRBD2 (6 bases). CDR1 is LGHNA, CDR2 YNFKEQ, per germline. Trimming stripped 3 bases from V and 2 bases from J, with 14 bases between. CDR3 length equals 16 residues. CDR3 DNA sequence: TGTGCCAGCAGCCAGCTGACTAGAGGGTCCAAAAACATTCAGTACTTC. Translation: CASSQLTRGSKNIQYF.

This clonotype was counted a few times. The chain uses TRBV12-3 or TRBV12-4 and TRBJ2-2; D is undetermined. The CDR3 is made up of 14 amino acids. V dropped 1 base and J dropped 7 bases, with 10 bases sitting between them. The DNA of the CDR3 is TGTGCCAGCAGTTTAGGGGATGACGTCGGGGAGCTGTTTTTT. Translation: CASSLGDDVGELFF.

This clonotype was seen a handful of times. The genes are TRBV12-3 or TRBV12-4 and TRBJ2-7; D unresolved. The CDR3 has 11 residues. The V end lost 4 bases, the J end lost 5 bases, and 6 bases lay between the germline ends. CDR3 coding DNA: TGTGCCAGCAGTTGGGCAAACGAGCAGTACTTC. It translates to CASSWANEQYF.

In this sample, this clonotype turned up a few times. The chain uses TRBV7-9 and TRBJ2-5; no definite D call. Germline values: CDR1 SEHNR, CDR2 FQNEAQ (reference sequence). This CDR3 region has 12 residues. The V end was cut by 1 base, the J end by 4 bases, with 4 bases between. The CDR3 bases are TGTGCCAGCAGCTTAGATACAGAGACCCAGTACTTC. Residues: CASSLDTETQYF.

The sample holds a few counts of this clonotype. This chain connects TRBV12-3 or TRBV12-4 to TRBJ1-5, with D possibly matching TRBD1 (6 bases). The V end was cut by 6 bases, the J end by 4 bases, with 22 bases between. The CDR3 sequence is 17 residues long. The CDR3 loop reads CASSWSGARGSNQPQHF. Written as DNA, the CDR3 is TGTGCCAGCAGCTGGAGTGGGGCCAGGGGAAGTAATCAGCCCCAGCATTTT.

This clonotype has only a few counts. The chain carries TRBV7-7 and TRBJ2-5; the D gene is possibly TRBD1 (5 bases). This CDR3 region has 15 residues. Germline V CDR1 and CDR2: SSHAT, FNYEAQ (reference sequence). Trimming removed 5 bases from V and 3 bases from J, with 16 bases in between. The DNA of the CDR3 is TGTGCCAGCAGCCTCACCTCCCAGGGTAAAGAGACCCAGTACTTC. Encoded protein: CASSLTSQGKETQYF.

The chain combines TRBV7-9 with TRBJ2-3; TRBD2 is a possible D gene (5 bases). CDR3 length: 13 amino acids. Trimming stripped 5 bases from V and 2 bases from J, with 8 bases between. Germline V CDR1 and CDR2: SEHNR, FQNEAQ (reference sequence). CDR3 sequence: CASSTRDTDTQYF. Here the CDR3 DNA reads TGTGCCAGCAGCACCCGGGACACAGATACGCAGTATTTT.

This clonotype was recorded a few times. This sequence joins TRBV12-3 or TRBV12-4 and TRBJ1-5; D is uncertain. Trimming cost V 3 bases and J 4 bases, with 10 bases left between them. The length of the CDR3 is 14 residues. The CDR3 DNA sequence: TGTGCCAGCAGTTTTTCTAGCCCTAATCAGCCCCAGCATTTT. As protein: CASSFSSPNQPQHF.

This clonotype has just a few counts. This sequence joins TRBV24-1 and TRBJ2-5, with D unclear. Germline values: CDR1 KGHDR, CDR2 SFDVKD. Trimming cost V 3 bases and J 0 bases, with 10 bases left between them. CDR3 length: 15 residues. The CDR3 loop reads CATSDGIRDQETQYF. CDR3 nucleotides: TGTGCCACCAGTGATGGGATCCGGGACCAAGAGACCCAGTACTTC.